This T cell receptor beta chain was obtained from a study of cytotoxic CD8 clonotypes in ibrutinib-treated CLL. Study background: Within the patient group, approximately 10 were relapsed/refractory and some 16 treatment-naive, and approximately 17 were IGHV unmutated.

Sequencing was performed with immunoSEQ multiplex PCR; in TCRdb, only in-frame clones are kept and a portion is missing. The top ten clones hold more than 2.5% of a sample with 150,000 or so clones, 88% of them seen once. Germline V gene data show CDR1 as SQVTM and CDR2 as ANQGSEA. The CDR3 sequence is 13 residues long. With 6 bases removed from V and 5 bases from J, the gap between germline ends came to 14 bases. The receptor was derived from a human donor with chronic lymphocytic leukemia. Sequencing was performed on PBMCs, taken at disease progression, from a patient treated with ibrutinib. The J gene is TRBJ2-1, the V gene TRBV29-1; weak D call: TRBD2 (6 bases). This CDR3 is CSVISGLHNEQFF. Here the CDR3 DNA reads TGCAGCGTGATCTCGGGACTGCACAATGAGCAGTTCTTC.